The clone carrying this TCR beta chain occurred many times. The germline V gene encodes CDR1 SGHTS and CDR2 YDEGEE. Trimming pared 0 bases from V and 7 bases from J, leaving 10 bases between. CDR3 length: 13 residues. The entry originates in a study of metastatic and nonmetastatic thyroid tumors. Thyroid surgery was performed in patients who had received no treatment beforehand. TCRdb reanalyzed the PCR reads with MiXCR. Here the sample spans tens of thousands of clones, about 19% being singletons. The chain is built from TRBV5-8 and TRBJ1-1; no firm D call. The sequencing sample was made of blood. The TCR sequence derives from a female donor with papillary thyroid cancer or a benign thyroid nodule (not recorded which). Some clones in this sample may be carry-over from other donors' samples. In nucleotides, the CDR3 is TGTGCCAGCAGCTTGGCGCCAGGAGGTGAAGCTTTCTTT. Translation gives CASSLAPGGEAFF.